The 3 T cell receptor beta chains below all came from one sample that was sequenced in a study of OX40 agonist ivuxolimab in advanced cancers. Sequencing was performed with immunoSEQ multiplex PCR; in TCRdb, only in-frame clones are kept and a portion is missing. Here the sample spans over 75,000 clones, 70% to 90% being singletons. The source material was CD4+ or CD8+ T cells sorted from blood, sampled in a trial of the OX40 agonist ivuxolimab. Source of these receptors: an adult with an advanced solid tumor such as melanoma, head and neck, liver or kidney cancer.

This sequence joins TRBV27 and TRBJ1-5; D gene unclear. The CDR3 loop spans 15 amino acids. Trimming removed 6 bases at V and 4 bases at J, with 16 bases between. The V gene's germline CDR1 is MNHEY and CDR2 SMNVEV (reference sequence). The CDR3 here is CASRNPQDGNQPQHF. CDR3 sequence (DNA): TGTGCCAGCAGAAACCCTCAGGACGGGAATCAGCCCCAGCATTTT.

For the CDR3, the DNA is TGTGCCAGTGCAACTAATGAAAAACTGTTTTTT. This encodes CASATNEKLFF. This chain uses TRBV19 with TRBJ1-4; D is ambiguous. V was trimmed by 8 bases and J by 0 bases, leaving 1 base between them. CDR1 and CDR2 (germline): LNHDA, SQIVND (reference sequence). The CDR3 is 11 amino acids.

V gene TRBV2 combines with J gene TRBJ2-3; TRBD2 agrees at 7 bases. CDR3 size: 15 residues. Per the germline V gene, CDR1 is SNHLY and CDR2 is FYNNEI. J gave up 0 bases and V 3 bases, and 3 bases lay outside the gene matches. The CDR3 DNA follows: TGTGCCAGCAGTGAGACTAGCAGGAGCACAGATACGCAGTATTTT. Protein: CASSETSRSTDTQYF.